Below are 27 T cell receptor beta chains sequenced from a single sample in a study of control samples from healthy donors and cancer patients. TCRdb keeps only in-frame clones here, not all; method: immunoSEQ multiplex PCR. The data contain 100,000 or so clones, 83% of them seen just once; the ten biggest clones take up about 13%. The material sequenced was blood. These receptors came from a woman aged 50 to 60 in good health.

The chain has TRBV19 and TRBJ2-2; the match to TRBD2 covers 8 bases. The trim removed 0 bases at V and 4 bases at J, leaving 7 bases unmatched. The CDR3 runs to 17 residues. CDR1 and CDR2 (germline): LNHDA, SQIVND (reference sequence). The CDR3, as DNA: TGTGCCAGTAGTATAGATCTCAGCGGGGGATCCACCGGGGAGCTGTTTTTT. It specifies CASSIDLSGGSTGELFF.

This chain uses TRBV6-6 with TRBJ2-3; D is unclear. Deletions cut 4 bases from V and 6 bases from J, with 8 bases between. The CDR3 sequence is 12 residues long. CDR1 and CDR2 (germline): MNHNY, SVGAGI (reference sequence). The CDR3: CASSSSGDTQYF. The CDR3 region has the DNA TGTGCCAGCAGTTCCTCCGGGGATACGCAGTATTTT.

This rearrangement joins TRBV9 to TRBJ2-1; D is undetermined. In germline, CDR1 is SGDLS, CDR2 YYNGEE. The CDR3 length is 12 residues. Trimming pared 1 base from V and 9 bases from J, leaving 8 bases between. CDR3 in DNA: TGTGCCAGCAGCGTAAAGTACGGTGAGCAGTTCTTC. Translated: CASSVKYGEQFF.

This rearrangement joins TRBV10-2 to TRBJ2-2; 14 positions match TRBD2. The CDR3 has 17 residues. Germline CDR1 reads WSHSY; CDR2 reads SAAADI. With V trimmed by 0 bases and J by 5 bases, 2 bases remained unmatched. The CDR3 reads CASSESGLAGVTGELFF. CDR3 nucleotide sequence: TGCGCCAGCAGTGAGTCGGGACTAGCGGGGGTGACCGGGGAGCTGTTTTTT.

V and J are TRBV29-1 and TRBJ2-2; TRBD2 agrees at 9 bases. CDR1 SQVTM and CDR2 ANQGSEA come from the germline V gene. After removal of 6 bases from V and 4 bases from J, the junction contained 9 bases not matched to a gene. This CDR3 is 15 amino acids long. CDR3 sequence reads: CSVSRAGGGTGELFF. In DNA, the CDR3 is TGCAGCGTGAGTCGAGCGGGAGGCGGCACCGGGGAGCTGTTTTTT.

The chain is built from TRBV25-1 and TRBJ2-1; TRBD2 agrees at 10 bases. Per germline, CDR1 MGHDK and CDR2 SYGVNS. J gave up 5 bases and V 3 bases, and 10 bases lay outside the gene matches. The CDR3 sequence is 17 residues long. The CDR3 here is CASSERIGLAVDNEQFF. For the CDR3, the DNA is TGTGCCAGCAGTGAGCGAATCGGACTAGCGGTCGACAATGAGCAGTTCTTC.

This sequence joins TRBV5-6 and TRBJ1-2; TRBD1 agrees at 9 bases. J was trimmed by 2 bases and V by 4 bases; bases with no gene match: 3. There are 14 residues in the CDR3. Germline values: CDR1 SGHDT, CDR2 YYEEEE. CDR3 nucleotide sequence: TGTGCCAGCAGCCCGGGACAGGGAAACTATGGCTACACCTTC. Its protein is CASSPGQGNYGYTF.

This chain links TRBV7-6 with TRBJ1-1; 7 bases agree with TRBD1. Per the germline V gene, CDR1 is SGHVS and CDR2 is FNYEAQ. This CDR3 is built from 15 residues. V trimming: 1 base; J trimming: 3 bases; junction bases outside the gene matches: 5. As DNA, the CDR3 is TGTGCCAGCAGCTTAGATGCACAGGGGCACACTGAAGCTTTCTTT. Translated, it gives CASSLDAQGHTEAFF.

This clone was seen only a few times. The rearrangement links TRBV13 to TRBJ2-7; 8 nucleotides match TRBD1. With 2 bases clipped from V and 0 bases from J, the junction kept 6 bases outside the gene matches. Germline values: CDR1 PRHDT, CDR2 FYEKMQ (reference sequence). CDR3 length: 16 amino acids. The CDR3 region has the DNA TGTGCCAGCAGCTTACGGGGGACAGGTGGCTCCTACGAGCAGTACTTC. It codes for CASSLRGTGGSYEQYF. Together with reference TRBV13 and TRBJ2-7, the CDR3 gives the full variable domain: AAGVIQSPRHLIKEKRETATLKCYPIPRHDTVYWYQQGPGQDPQFLISFYEKMQSDKGSIPDRFSAQQFSDYHSELNMSSLELGDSALYFCASSLRGTGGSYEQYFGPGTRLTVT.

The V gene is TRBV11-3, the J gene TRBJ2-5; 10 bases are a match to TRBD2. After removal of 0 bases from V and 5 bases from J, the junction contained 6 bases not matched to a gene. The CDR3 length is 16 residues. CDR1 and CDR2 from the germline V gene are SGHNT and YENEEA. CDR3 protein: CASSLDSGGSWETQYF. The CDR3 coding sequence is TGTGCCAGCAGCTTAGATAGCGGGGGGTCGTGGGAGACCCAGTACTTC.

The V and J genes are TRBV9 and TRBJ1-6; D is unclear. The V end lost 0 bases, the J end lost 6 bases, and 7 bases lay between the germline ends. CDR3 size: 14 residues. Germline V gives CDR1 SGDLS, CDR2 YYNGEE. The CDR3 reads CASSVGVRNSPLHF. The CDR3 nucleotides are TGTGCCAGCAGCGTAGGGGTACGTAATTCACCCCTCCACTTT.

This chain connects TRBV19 to TRBJ2-7; 7 nucleotides agree with TRBD1. This CDR3 has 14 residues. The germline V gene has CDR1 LNHDA and CDR2 SQIVND (reference sequence). The V gene end was trimmed by 5 bases and the J gene end by 3 bases; junction bases not matched to a gene: 7. The chain's CDR3 is CASSLRTGDYEQYF. CDR3 nucleotides: TGTGCCAGTAGTCTTCGGACAGGAGACTACGAGCAGTACTTC.

This sequence joins TRBV5-8 and TRBJ2-3; tentatively, D is TRBD1 (6 bases). The CDR3 sequence is 14 residues long. Germline CDR1 is SGHTS and CDR2 is YDEGEE. V lost 2 bases and J 0 bases, leaving 7 bases between the germline ends. CDR3 protein: CASSFRGSTDTQYF. Here the CDR3 DNA reads TGTGCCAGCAGCTTCAGGGGAAGCACAGATACGCAGTATTTT.

The rearrangement joins TRBV7-8 to TRBJ2-1, with unresolved D. The CDR3 covers 15 residues. The germline gives CDR1 SGHVS, CDR2 FQNEAQ. Trimming took 3 bases from V and 3 from J, leaving 12 bases between them. CDR3 coding DNA: TGTGCCAGCAGCTTCAGGCGCCAGTACTACAATGAGCAGTTCTTC. Translated, it gives CASSFRRQYYNEQFF.

The chain couples TRBV5-4 to TRBJ2-7; 15 bases agree with TRBD2. The CDR3 is 16 residues long. Looked up from germline, CDR1 is SGHNT and CDR2 is YYREEE (reference sequence). V shed 4 bases and J 2 bases; nucleotides not matched to a gene: 4. This CDR3 is CASSQGLAGGTYEQYF. The CDR3 DNA is TGTGCCAGCAGCCAGGGACTAGCGGGGGGAACCTACGAGCAGTACTTC.

This clone appeared a single time. V usage is TRBV18 and J usage is TRBJ1-4, with 8 nucleotides matching TRBD1. The V segment lost 1 base and the J segment 6 bases; nucleotides outside the gene matches: 4. The CDR3 totals 15 residues. The germline V gene has CDR1 KGHSH and CDR2 LQKENI. The CDR3 is CASSPQQGAYEKLFF. The CDR3 region has the DNA TGTGCCAGCTCACCACAGCAGGGGGCATATGAAAAACTGTTTTTT.

As concerns this clone: A much larger clonotype is one base distant, so this may be a read error. The sample has other DNA sequences that encode this CDR3 too. This chain links TRBV5-5 with TRBJ1-5; a possible D gene is TRBD1 (6 bases). Germline loops: CDR1 SGHKS, CDR2 YYEKEE (reference sequence). The CDR3 has 14 residues. V was trimmed by 2 bases and J by 2 bases, leaving 8 bases between them. CDR3 nucleotides: TGTGCCAGCAGCTTAGGGGGTGGCAATCAGCCCCAGCATTTT. The encoded protein is CASSLGGGNQPQHF.

This sequence joins TRBV27 and TRBJ1-4; 11 nucleotides match TRBD1. The CDR3 is 16 amino acids. Germline CDR1 is MNHEY and CDR2 is SMNVEV (reference sequence). Trimming removed 7 bases from V and 7 bases from J; junction bases left unmatched: 11. CDR3 loop: CASTNRRGQGGEKLFF. The DNA for the CDR3 is TGTGCCAGCACCAACCGGCGGGGACAGGGGGGTGAAAAACTGTTTTTT. The full variable domain, in which reference TRBV27 and TRBJ1-4 provide the parts outside the CDR3, is EAQVTQNPRYLITVTGKKLTVTCSQNMNHEYMSWYRQDPGLGLRQIYYSMNVEVTDKGDVPEGYKVSRKEKRNFPLILESPSPNQTSLYFCASTNRRGQGGEKLFFGSGTQLSVL.

The chain joins TRBV11-3 to TRBJ2-7; the D gene is possibly TRBD1 (6 bases). The CDR3 has 14 residues. V was clipped by 6 bases and J by 5 bases, with 17 bases between them. CDR1 is SGHNT and CDR2 is YENEEA in the germline V gene. CDR3 in amino acids: CASRLEQGQHEQYF. Written as DNA, the CDR3 is TGTGCCAGCAGACTCGAACAGGGTCAGCACGAGCAGTACTTC.

This chain joins TRBV25-1 and TRBJ2-2; D could derive from TRBD1 or TRBD2 (7 bases each). This CDR3 spans 14 amino acids. The germline V gene encodes CDR1 MGHDK and CDR2 SYGVNS. Trimming took off 6 bases at V and 5 bases at J, with 13 bases between the two ends. In DNA form, the CDR3 reads TGTGCCAGCAGAAGCGGGACAGATACCGGGGAGCTGTTTTTT. It codes for CASRSGTDTGELFF.

This sequence joins TRBV28 and TRBJ2-5, with a tentative D call TRBD1 (6 bases). With 6 bases removed from V and 5 bases from J, the gap between germline ends came to 19 bases. The CDR3 extends over 15 amino acids. Per germline, CDR1 MDHEN and CDR2 SYDVKM. CDR3: CASRSAGAGVETQYF. Written as DNA, the CDR3 is TGTGCCAGCAGGTCCGCAGGGGCCGGCGTGGAGACCCAGTACTTC. Looking up the rest from reference TRBV28 and TRBJ2-5 gives the full variable domain: DVKVTQSSRYLVKRTGEKVFLECVQDMDHENMFWYRQDPGLGLRLIYFSYDVKMKEKGDIPEGYSVSREKKERFSLILESASTNQTSMYLCASRSAGAGVETQYFGPGTRLLVL.

The V call is TRBV2, the J call TRBJ1-3; the D is unclear. CDR1 and CDR2 from the germline V gene are SNHLY and FYNNEI. This CDR3 has 14 residues. The V end was cut by 6 bases, the J end by 0 bases, with 9 bases between. The CDR3 DNA sequence: TGTGCCAGCAGAGGGCCGGTCTCTGGAAACACCATATATTTT. Translation gives CASRGPVSGNTIYF.

The V gene is TRBV7-2, the J gene TRBJ1-2; 7 positions match TRBD1. The CDR3 extends over 16 amino acids. CDR1 is SGHTA, CDR2 FQGNSA, per germline. The V gene end was trimmed by 1 base and the J gene end by 2 bases; junction bases not matched to a gene: 7. CDR3 sequence: CASSLETGLLNYGYTF. The CDR3 DNA reads as TGTGCCAGCAGCTTAGAGACAGGGCTTTTAAACTATGGCTACACCTTC. Together with reference TRBV7-2 and TRBJ1-2, the CDR3 gives the full variable domain: GAGVSQSPSNKVTEKGKDVELRCDPISGHTALYWYRQSLGQGLEFLIYFQGNSAPDKSGLPSDRFSAERTGGSVSTLTIQRTQQEDSAVYLCASSLETGLLNYGYTFGSGTRLTVV.

The chain recombines TRBV3-1 (or the pseudogene TRBV3-2) with TRBJ2-3; 8 bases are a match to TRBD2. With V trimmed by 4 bases and J by 3 bases, 9 bases remained unmatched. Per germline, CDR1 LGHDT and CDR2 YNNKEL (reference sequence). CDR3 length: 16 residues. In nucleotides, the CDR3 is TGTGCCAGCAGCCTCCGGGGGGGTCGGACGACAGATACGCAGTATTTT. Its protein is CASSLRGGRTTDTQYF.

This clone showed up just a few times. The rearrangement links TRBV27 to TRBJ2-1; 8 bases are a match to TRBD1. The CDR3 totals 16 residues. J gave up 8 bases and V 6 bases, and 15 bases lay outside the gene matches. Germline values: CDR1 MNHEY, CDR2 SMNVEV (reference sequence). In DNA, the CDR3 is TGTGCCAGCAGCCCTGAACAGGGGGTGATGCTGGATGAGCAGTTCTTC. The encoded protein is CASSPEQGVMLDEQFF.

This clone has a single count. The identical CDR3 is also encoded by other nucleotide sequences in the sample. CDR3 residues: CASSEWGYEQYF. Written as DNA, the CDR3 is TGTGCCAGCAGTGAATGGGGCTACGAGCAGTACTTC. This chain links TRBV25-1 with TRBJ2-7; D not resolved. This CDR3 contains 12 residues. Germline lookup yields CDR1 MGHDK and CDR2 SYGVNS. The germline V and J ends were trimmed by 1 base and 3 bases, with 4 bases remaining between them.

The gene calls are TRBV11-1 and TRBJ2-1; TRBD1 is a possible D gene (6 bases). CDR3 size: 14 residues. Germline values: CDR1 SGHAT, CDR2 FQDESV (reference sequence). The V end was cut by 5 bases, the J end by 0 bases, with 8 bases between. CDR3 amino acids: CASSRDNSYNEQFF. The CDR3 coding sequence is TGTGCCAGCAGCCGGGACAACTCCTACAATGAGCAGTTCTTC. The entire variable domain, with the rest obtained from reference TRBV11-1 and TRBJ2-1, is as follows: EAEVAQSPRYKITEKSQAVAFWCDPISGHATLYWYRQILGQGPELLVQFQDESVVDDSQLPKDRFSAERLKGVDSTLKIQPAELGDSAMYLCASSRDNSYNEQFFGPGTRLTVL.